The T cell receptor beta chain under discussion was sequenced for a study of CD8 T cells in Susac syndrome. Reverse transcription of roughly 0.45 to 1 ug RNA was performed with random hexamers. TCRdb redid the calling of the immunoSEQ multiplex PCR reads with MiXCR, one entry per CDR3 protein. Counted here are about 100,000 distinct CDR3 sequences, about 95% occurring once; the ten biggest clones make up 0.3% to 0.35%. Study outcomes and limitations: Clonal expansion of CD8+ cells in Susac peaked in TEMRA cells (and in active patients).

Through negative isolation, CD4+ and CD8+ T cells were obtained, while TEMRA cells were enriched using FACS. The CDR3 has 12 residues. Looked up from germline, CDR1 is SQVTM and CDR2 is ANQGSEA. V was trimmed by 3 bases and J by 2 bases, leaving 7 bases between them. This clonotype has only one observation. The antigen is undetermined. V and J are TRBV29-1 and TRBJ2-5, with no clear D. The source of this sequence is a human donor with Susac syndrome. Material for sequencing was CD8+ T cells from PBMCs. The CDR3: CSVELPQETQYF. In DNA, the CDR3 is TGCAGCGTTGAGTTGCCACAAGAGACCCAGTACTTC.